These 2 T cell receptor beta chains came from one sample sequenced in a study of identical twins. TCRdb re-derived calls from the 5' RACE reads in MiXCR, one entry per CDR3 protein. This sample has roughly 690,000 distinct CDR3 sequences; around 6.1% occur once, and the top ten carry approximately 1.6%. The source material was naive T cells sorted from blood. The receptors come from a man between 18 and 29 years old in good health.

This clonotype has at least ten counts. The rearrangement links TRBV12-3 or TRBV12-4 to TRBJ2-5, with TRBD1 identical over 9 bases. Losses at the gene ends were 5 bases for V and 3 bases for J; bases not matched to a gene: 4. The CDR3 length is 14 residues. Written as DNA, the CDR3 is TGTGCCAGCAGTCCGGGACAGGGCAAAGAGACCCAGTACTTC. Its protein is CASSPGQGKETQYF.

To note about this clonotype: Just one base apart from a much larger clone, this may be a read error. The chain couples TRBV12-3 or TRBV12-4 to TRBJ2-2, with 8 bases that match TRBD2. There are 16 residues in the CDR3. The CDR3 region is CASTESGSSNTGELLF. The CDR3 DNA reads TGTGCCAGCACTGAGAGCGGGAGTTCGAACACCGGGGAGCTGCTTTTT.